This T cell receptor (beta chain) was sequenced for a study of T cell repertoires in cytomegalovirus infection. Turning to the study itself: It was recently identified HLA-C-restricted and well-studied HLA-B-restricted CMV epitopes that the study used. Public TCR beta signatures indicated both CMV infection and matching HLA type. General study findings and limits: CMV carriers having the relevant HLA were flagged by cumulative public TCR beta family frequency. Clonotypes of TCR beta that were HLA-C-restricted and CMV-specific dominated the ex vivo response.

TCRdb ran MiXCR on the reads and lists one entry per CDR3 protein. This sample has about 770,000 distinct CDR3 sequences, with 25% to 30% found just once. V lost 4 bases to trimming and J lost 0 bases, with 10 bases between them. The length of the CDR3 is 14 residues. On this clonotype: Its antigen is as yet unknown.

The clonotype was recovered from a human donor in good health (CMV status not recorded). Some clones in this sample may be carry-over from other donors' samples. This sequence joins TRBV12-3 or TRBV12-4 and TRBJ2-7; possibly TRBD1 for D (6 bases). This specimen was cultured CD8+ T cells from PBMCs, taken from culture after CMV antigen stimulation. DNA of the CDR3: TGTGCCAGCAGTTCTTCAGGGGACTCCTACGAGCAGTACGTC. Amino acid sequence: CASSSSGDSYEQYV.